Following are 17 T cell receptor beta chains from one sample sequenced in a study of blood T cell repertoires in COVID-19. Assay used: immunoSEQ multiplex PCR; TCRdb lists only in-frame clones, some missing. The sample comprises a few hundred thousand clones, around 90% of which are singletons, and under 3% rests with the top ten. Sequencing used peripheral blood. These receptors came from a person under 35 with COVID-19, enrolled during active disease.

This clone was counted once. The chain combines TRBV3-1 (or the pseudogene TRBV3-2) with TRBJ1-6, with a weak D call TRBD1 (5 bases). Germline V gene data show CDR1 as LGHDT and CDR2 as YNNKEL (reference sequence). CDR3 length: 15 amino acids. Deletions cut 4 bases from V and 11 bases from J, with 18 bases between. The CDR3 protein is CASSRRVVPPTPLHF. CDR3 DNA sequence: TGTGCCAGCAGCCGCAGGGTTGTACCTCCAACACCCCTCCACTTT.

The chain combines TRBV29-1 with TRBJ2-7; 10 bases fit TRBD2. V trimming: 3 bases; J trimming: 0 bases; junction bases outside the gene matches: 2. CDR1 is SQVTM and CDR2 is ANQGSEA in the germline V gene. This CDR3 is 14 amino acids long. The CDR3 protein is CSVEGLASSYEQYF. The CDR3 DNA sequence: TGCAGCGTTGAGGGACTAGCGAGCTCCTACGAGCAGTACTTC.

The CDR3 DNA is TGTGCCAGCCAGGGGGCCGGGGAGACCCAGTACTTC. This sequence encodes CASQGAGETQYF. The chain recombines TRBV2 with TRBJ2-5, with 8 bases fitting TRBD1. This CDR3 has 12 amino acids. The germline V gene has CDR1 SNHLY and CDR2 FYNNEI. With 8 bases clipped from V and 5 bases from J, the junction kept 4 bases outside the gene matches. The entire variable domain, with the rest obtained from reference TRBV2 and TRBJ2-5, is as follows: EPEVTQTPSHQVTQMGQEVILRCVPISNHLYFYWYRQILGQKVEFLVSFYNNEISEKSEIFDDQFSVERPDGSNFTLKIRSTKLEDSAMYFCASQGAGETQYFGPGTRLLVL.

This chain links TRBV27 with TRBJ2-7; D might be TRBD1 (6 bases). Germline loops: CDR1 MNHEY, CDR2 SMNVEV (reference sequence). The CDR3 is 15 amino acids. V was shortened by 4 bases and J by 4 bases, with 17 bases between the two germline ends. Here the CDR3 DNA reads TGTGCCAGCAGTTCCCCCATGAGGGGGAAGTACGAGCAGTACTTC. Its translation is CASSSPMRGKYEQYF.

The chain recombines TRBV27 with TRBJ1-5; D is possibly TRBD1 (5 bases). Trimming left V 2 bases short and J 0 bases short, with 8 bases between. From germline, CDR1 is MNHEY and CDR2 SMNVEV (reference sequence). CDR3 size: 15 residues. The CDR3 loop reads CASSLGGYSNQPQHF. The CDR3 DNA reads TGTGCCAGCAGTTTAGGGGGGTATAGCAATCAGCCCCAGCATTTT.

This chain links TRBV28 with TRBJ2-2; D is unresolved. The V gene's germline CDR1 is MDHEN and CDR2 SYDVKM. Trimming took 5 bases from V and 0 from J, leaving 4 bases between them. This CDR3 has 13 residues. The DNA of the CDR3 is TGTGCCAGCAGTATAACGAACACCGGGGAGCTGTTTTTT. Protein: CASSITNTGELFF.

The chain joins TRBV24-1 to TRBJ2-5, with D perhaps matching TRBD2 (5 bases). V dropped 4 bases and J dropped 1 base, with 12 bases sitting between them. The CDR3 length is 15 residues. CDR1 is KGHDR, CDR2 SFDVKD, per germline. CDR3 amino acids: CATSESLGSQETQYF. The CDR3 bases are TGTGCCACCAGTGAAAGTTTGGGGAGCCAAGAGACCCAGTACTTC.

By sample share, this clone is medium-sized. The chain couples TRBV15 to TRBJ1-4, with no clear D. The ends were cut back, 5 bases at V and 8 bases at J, with 15 bases in the middle. CDR3 length: 14 residues. CDR1 is LNHNV and CDR2 is YYDKDF in the germline V gene (reference sequence). CDR3 in DNA: TGTGCCACCAGCCCCCGGAGTGAGACGGAAAAACTGTTTTTT. As protein: CATSPRSETEKLFF.

The chain has TRBV6-5 and TRBJ2-2, with 11 bases that match TRBD2. J lost 4 bases, V lost 7 bases, and 2 bases had no gene match. CDR3 size: 14 residues. Germline-derived CDR1 and CDR2 are MNHEY and SVGAGI. The CDR3 sequence: CASKGLAATGELFF. The CDR3 DNA sequence: TGTGCCAGCAAGGGACTAGCGGCCACCGGGGAGCTGTTTTTT.

The chain has TRBV4-1 and TRBJ1-2; 9 bases fit TRBD1. Germline values: CDR1 MGHRA, CDR2 YSYEKL. V dropped 1 base and J dropped 5; count of bases not matched to a gene: 5. The CDR3 extends over 15 amino acids. The CDR3 protein is CASSQATGGPYGYTF. CDR3 coding DNA: TGCGCCAGCAGCCAAGCGACAGGGGGACCGTATGGCTACACCTTC.

The chain carries TRBV7-9 and TRBJ1-3; 7 bases line up with TRBD1. Germline V gene data show CDR1 as SEHNR and CDR2 as FQNEAQ (reference sequence). The CDR3 runs 15 residues. V lost 5 bases, J lost 1 base, and 5 bases stayed unmatched. CDR3 DNA: TGTGCCAGCAGCACTCCGACAGGGTCTGGAAACACCATATATTTT. It encodes CASSTPTGSGNTIYF. Looking up the rest from reference TRBV7-9 and TRBJ1-3 gives the full variable domain: DTGVSQNPRHKITKRGQNVTFRCDPISEHNRLYWYRQTLGQGPEFLTYFQNEAQLEKSRLLSDRFSAERPKGSFSTLEIQRTEQGDSAMYLCASSTPTGSGNTIYFGEGSWLTVV.

The J gene is TRBJ2-5, the V gene TRBV5-6, with D perhaps matching TRBD2 (6 bases). The V and J ends lost 0 bases and 3 bases respectively, with 12 bases between them. The CDR3 runs to 15 residues. Germline values: CDR1 SGHDT, CDR2 YYEEEE. The CDR3 nucleotides are TGTGCCAGCAGCTTGGGCTCTAGCGTTGAAGAGACCCAGTACTTC. Amino acids: CASSLGSSVEETQYF.

The gene calls are TRBV19 and TRBJ2-1; 10 bases align to TRBD2. The V segment lost 5 bases and the J segment 15 bases; nucleotides outside the gene matches: 19. The germline V gene has CDR1 LNHDA and CDR2 SQIVND (reference sequence). This CDR3 has 16 amino acids. In DNA form, the CDR3 reads TGTGCCAGTAGTGATCCTAGCGGGAGCCCAATAGGTCTCCGGTTCTTC. Encoded protein: CASSDPSGSPIGLRFF.

The chain is built from TRBV29-1 and TRBJ1-6; perhaps TRBD1 as D (5 bases). This CDR3 contains 14 residues. V lost 7 bases and J lost 5, with 15 bases in between. Germline V lookup: CDR1 SQVTM, CDR2 ANQGSEA. DNA for the CDR3: TGCAGCGGCCCACCTACAGGTAATAATTCACCCCTCCACTTT. Its translation: CSGPPTGNNSPLHF.

CDR3 DNA: TGTGCCAGCAGCGGGACAACTAACTATGGCTACACCTTC. It codes for CASSGTTNYGYTF. V usage is TRBV2 and J usage is TRBJ1-2, with D perhaps matching TRBD1 (6 bases). Germline CDR1 is SNHLY and CDR2 is FYNNEI. Trimming took 6 bases from V and 0 from J, leaving 8 bases between them. There are 13 residues in the CDR3.

The V gene is TRBV7-9, the J gene TRBJ2-7; possible D gene TRBD1, 6 bases. V lost 5 bases, J lost 7 bases, and 21 bases lay in between. The CDR3 runs to 15 residues. Germline V gives CDR1 SEHNR, CDR2 FQNEAQ (reference sequence). The CDR3 DNA reads as TGTGCCAGCAGCCTCTGGGACACTCTGTCATGGGAGCAGTACTTC. Amino acids: CASSLWDTLSWEQYF.

The chain has TRBV20-1 and TRBJ1-1; D remains unclear. This CDR3 spans 11 amino acids. The germline gives CDR1 DFQATT, CDR2 SNEGSKA (reference sequence). Trimming pared 8 bases from V and 4 bases from J, leaving 11 bases between. DNA of the CDR3: TGCAGTTCCACCCTAAGCACTGAAGCTTTCTTT. It translates to CSSTLSTEAFF.